A selection of T cell receptor beta chains follows, all from one sample in a study of shared T cell receptors in the human thymus. The repertoire was sequenced with immunoSEQ multiplex PCR; TCRdb's copy has only in-frame clones and lacks some. The table lists 700,000 or so clones, 70% to 90% of them singletons. These data also formed part of another study, on human thymus T cells.

What was sequenced was thymocytes. All receptors come from a girl in the first two years of life with a congenital heart defect. Each CDR3 is given with its conserved first and last residue. D genes are given only for firm matches. Clone sizes are given selectively: once, few, many, or a class where the clone is expanded.

V,size,D,J,CDR3,DNA
TRBV13,few,TRBD1,TRBJ1-3,CASSLRDRGGNTIYF,TGTGCCAGCAGCTTAAGGGACAGGGGAGGAAACACCATATATTTT
TRBV4-3,.,TRBD1,TRBJ2-2,CASSQGQGDTGELFF,TGCGCCAGCAGCCAAGGACAGGGAGATACCGGGGAGCTGTTTTTT
TRBV6-5,.,TRBD1,TRBJ1-6,CASSYHPTGYNSPLHF,TGTGCCAGCAGTTACCACCCGACAGGGTACAATTCACCCCTCCACTTT
TRBV27,.,TRBD1,TRBJ2-7,CASSLGTEHEQYF,TGTGCCAGCAGTCTCGGGACAGAGCACGAGCAGTACTTC
TRBV30,.,.,TRBJ1-1,CAWSIEQGRGDLVTEAFF,TGTGCCTGGAGTATAGAACAGGGCAGGGGCGACTTGGTGACTGAAGCTTTCTTT
TRBV11-2,.,.,TRBJ2-1,CASSAINRLEFF,TGTGCCAGCAGCGCCATCAATCGGTTGGAGTTCTTC
TRBV4-1,.,.,TRBJ1-2,CASSHFDRTPYGYTF,TGCGCCAGCAGCCATTTCGACAGGACCCCCTATGGCTACACCTTC
TRBV9,.,TRBD1,TRBJ1-4,CASSVTGATNEKLFF,TGTGCCAGCAGCGTCACAGGGGCAACTAATGAAAAACTGTTTTTT
TRBV7-3,once,TRBD2,TRBJ2-2,CASSLRGGYTGELFF,TGTGCCAGCAGCCTCCGGGGGGGATACACCGGGGAGCTGTTTTTT
TRBV9,.,.,TRBJ2-4,CASSPWGGPPTLAKNIQYF,TGTGCCAGCAGCCCCTGGGGGGGCCCCCCAACACTAGCCAAAAACATTCAGTACTTC
TRBV19,.,.,TRBJ1-1,CASTTGNTEAFF,TGTGCCAGTACGACAGGGAACACTGAAGCTTTCTTT
TRBV6-1,.,.,TRBJ2-7,CASSRGQYPPHEQYF,TGTGCCAGCAGCCGCGGACAATACCCACCCCACGAGCAGTACTTC